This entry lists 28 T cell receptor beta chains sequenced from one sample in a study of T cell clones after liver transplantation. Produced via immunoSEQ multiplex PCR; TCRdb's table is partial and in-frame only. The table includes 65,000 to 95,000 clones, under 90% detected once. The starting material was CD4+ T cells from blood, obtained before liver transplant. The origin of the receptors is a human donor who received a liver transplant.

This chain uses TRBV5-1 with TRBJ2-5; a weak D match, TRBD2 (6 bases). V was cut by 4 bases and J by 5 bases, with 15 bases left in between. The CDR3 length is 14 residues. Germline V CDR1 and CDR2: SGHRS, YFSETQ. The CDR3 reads CASSPLGGEETQYF. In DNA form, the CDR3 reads TGCGCCAGCAGCCCTTTGGGGGGAGAGGAGACCCAGTACTTC.

CDR3 loop: CASSLNRGAGELFF. The DNA for the CDR3 is TGTGCCAGCAGCTTAAACCGCGGCGCCGGGGAGCTGTTTTTT. The chain uses TRBV13 and TRBJ2-2, with D unclear. The CDR3 has 14 residues. Trimming left V 2 bases short and J 6 bases short, with 10 bases between. The germline V gene encodes CDR1 PRHDT and CDR2 FYEKMQ (reference sequence).

Here the CDR3 reads CASSIDPGRNTEAFF. Here the CDR3 DNA reads TGTGCCAGCAGCATTGACCCGGGAAGGAACACTGAAGCTTTCTTT. The rearrangement uses TRBV7-9 and TRBJ1-1; no clear D. The V and J ends lost 5 bases and 1 base respectively, with 14 bases between them. There are 15 residues in the CDR3. Germline CDR1 and CDR2: SEHNR and FQNEAQ (reference sequence).

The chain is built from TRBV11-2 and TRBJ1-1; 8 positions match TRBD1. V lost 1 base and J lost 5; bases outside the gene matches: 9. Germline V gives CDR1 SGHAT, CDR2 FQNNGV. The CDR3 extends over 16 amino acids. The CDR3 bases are TGTGCCAGCAGCTTAGGGCAGGGGGCGCGAGGAACTGAAGCTTTCTTT. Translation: CASSLGQGARGTEAFF.

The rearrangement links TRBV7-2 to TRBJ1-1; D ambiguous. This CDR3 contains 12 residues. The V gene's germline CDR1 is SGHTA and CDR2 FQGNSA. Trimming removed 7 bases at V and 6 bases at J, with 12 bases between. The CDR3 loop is CASTTRIAEAFF. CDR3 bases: TGTGCCAGCACCACCAGGATAGCTGAAGCTTTCTTT.

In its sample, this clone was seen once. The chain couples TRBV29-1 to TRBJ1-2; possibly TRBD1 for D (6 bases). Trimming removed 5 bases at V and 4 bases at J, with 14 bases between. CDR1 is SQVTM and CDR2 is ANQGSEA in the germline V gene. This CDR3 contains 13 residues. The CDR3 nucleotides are TGCAGCGTTTGGGGGGCCACAGGCTATGGCTACACCTTC. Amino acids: CSVWGATGYGYTF. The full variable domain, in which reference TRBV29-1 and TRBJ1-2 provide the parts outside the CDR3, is SAVISQKPSRDICQRGTSLTIQCQVDSQVTMMFWYRQQPGQSLTLIATANQGSEATYESGFVIDKFPISRPNLTFSTLTVSNMSPEDSSIYLCSVWGATGYGYTFGSGTRLTVV.

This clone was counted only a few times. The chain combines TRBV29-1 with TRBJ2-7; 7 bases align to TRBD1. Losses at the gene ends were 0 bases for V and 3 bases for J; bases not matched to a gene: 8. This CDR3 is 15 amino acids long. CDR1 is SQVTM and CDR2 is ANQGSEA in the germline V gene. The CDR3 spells CSVEEPRGRGYEQYF. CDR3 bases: TGCAGCGTTGAAGAACCTAGGGGGCGAGGCTACGAGCAGTACTTC.

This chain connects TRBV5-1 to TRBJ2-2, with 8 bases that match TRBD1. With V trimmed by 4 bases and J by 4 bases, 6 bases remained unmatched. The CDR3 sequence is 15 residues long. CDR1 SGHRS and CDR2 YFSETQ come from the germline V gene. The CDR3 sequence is CASSTTGVGTGELFF. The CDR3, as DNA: TGCGCCAGCAGCACGACAGGGGTTGGCACCGGGGAGCTGTTTTTT.

The CDR3 region has the DNA TGTGCCACCAGCAGAGATCAGAGGGGCCCAGTCTCTGGGGCCAACGTCCTGACTTTC. Its translation: CATSRDQRGPVSGANVLTF. This chain connects TRBV15 to TRBJ2-6, with D perhaps given as TRBD1 or TRBD2 (5 bases each). This CDR3 comprises 19 residues. Deletions cut 0 bases from V and 0 bases from J, with 15 bases between. Germline assignment: CDR1 LNHNV and CDR2 YYDKDF (reference sequence).

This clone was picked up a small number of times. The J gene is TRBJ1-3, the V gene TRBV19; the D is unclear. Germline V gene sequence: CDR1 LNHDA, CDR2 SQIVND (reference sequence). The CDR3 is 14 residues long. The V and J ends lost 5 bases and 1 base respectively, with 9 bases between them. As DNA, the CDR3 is TGTGCCAGTAGTCCACGTGATTCTGGAAACACCATATATTTT. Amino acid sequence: CASSPRDSGNTIYF.

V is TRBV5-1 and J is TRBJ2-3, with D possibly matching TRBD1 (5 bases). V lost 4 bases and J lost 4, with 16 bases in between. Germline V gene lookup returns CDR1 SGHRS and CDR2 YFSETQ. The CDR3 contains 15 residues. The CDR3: CASSARSGAADTQYF. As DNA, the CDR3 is TGCGCCAGCAGCGCGAGGAGTGGGGCTGCAGATACGCAGTATTTT. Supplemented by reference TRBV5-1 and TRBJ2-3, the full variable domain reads KAGVTQTPRYLIKTRGQQVTLSCSPISGHRSVSWYQQTPGQGLQFLFEYFSETQRNKGNFPGRFSGRQFSNSRSEMNVSTLELGDSALYLCASSARSGAADTQYFGPGTRLTVL.

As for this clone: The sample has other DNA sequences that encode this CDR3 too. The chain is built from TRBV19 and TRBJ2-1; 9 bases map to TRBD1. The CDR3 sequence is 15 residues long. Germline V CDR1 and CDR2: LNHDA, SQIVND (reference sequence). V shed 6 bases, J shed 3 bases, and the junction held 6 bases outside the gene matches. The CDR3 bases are TGTGCCAGTAGCCCCCGGGACAGGGACTACAATGAGCAGTTCTTC. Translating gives CASSPRDRDYNEQFF.

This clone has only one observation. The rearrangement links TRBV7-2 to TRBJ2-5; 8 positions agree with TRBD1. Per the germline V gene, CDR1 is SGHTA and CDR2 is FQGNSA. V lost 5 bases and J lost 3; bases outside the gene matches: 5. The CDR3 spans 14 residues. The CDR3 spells CASSPKTGEETQYF. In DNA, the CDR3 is TGTGCCAGCAGCCCTAAGACAGGGGAAGAGACCCAGTACTTC.

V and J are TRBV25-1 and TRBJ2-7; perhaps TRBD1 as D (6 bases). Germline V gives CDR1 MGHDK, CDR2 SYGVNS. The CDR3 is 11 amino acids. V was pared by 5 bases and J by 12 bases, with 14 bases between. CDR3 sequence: CASSRQGTMYF. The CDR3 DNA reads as TGTGCCAGCAGTAGGCAGGGGACGATGTACTTC.

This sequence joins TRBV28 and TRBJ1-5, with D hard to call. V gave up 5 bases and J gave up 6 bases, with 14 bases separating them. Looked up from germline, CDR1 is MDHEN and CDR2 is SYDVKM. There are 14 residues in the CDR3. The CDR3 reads CASSPPGSGQPQHF. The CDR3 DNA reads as TGTGCCAGCAGTCCCCCGGGGTCTGGTCAGCCCCAGCATTTT. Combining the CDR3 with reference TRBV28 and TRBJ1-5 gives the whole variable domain DVKVTQSSRYLVKRTGEKVFLECVQDMDHENMFWYRQDPGLGLRLIYFSYDVKMKEKGDIPEGYSVSREKKERFSLILESASTNQTSMYLCASSPPGSGQPQHFGDGTRLSIL.

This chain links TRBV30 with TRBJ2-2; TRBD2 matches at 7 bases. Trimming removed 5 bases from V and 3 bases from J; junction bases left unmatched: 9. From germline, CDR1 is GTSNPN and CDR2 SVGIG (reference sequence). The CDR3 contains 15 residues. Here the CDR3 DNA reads TGTGCCTGGGGCAGGCGGGAGTCGGACACCGGGGAGCTGTTTTTT. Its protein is CAWGRRESDTGELFF.

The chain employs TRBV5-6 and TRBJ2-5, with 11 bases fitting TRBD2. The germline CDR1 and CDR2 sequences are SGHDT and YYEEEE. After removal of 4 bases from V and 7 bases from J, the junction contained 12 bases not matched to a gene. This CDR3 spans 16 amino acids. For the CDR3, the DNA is TGTGCCAGCAGCAACCGCGGGACTAGCGGTCTTGGGACCCAGTACTTC. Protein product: CASSNRGTSGLGTQYF.

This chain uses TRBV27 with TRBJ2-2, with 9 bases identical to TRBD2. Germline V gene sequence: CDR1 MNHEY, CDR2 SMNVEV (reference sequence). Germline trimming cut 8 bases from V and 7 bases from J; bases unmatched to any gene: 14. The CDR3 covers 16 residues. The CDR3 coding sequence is TGTGCCAGCCGCCGCCTGAAAAGCGGGGGGTACGGGGAGCTGTTTTTT. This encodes CASRRLKSGGYGELFF.

CDR3 in amino acids: CASSLGLGDSGANVLTF. CDR3 nucleotides: TGCGCCAGCAGCTTGGGACTAGGCGACTCTGGGGCCAACGTCCTGACTTTC. The chain employs TRBV5-1 and TRBJ2-6; a weak D match, TRBD2 (6 bases). The length of the CDR3 is 17 residues. Trimming cost V 0 bases and J 0 bases, with 10 bases left between them. Germline-derived CDR1 and CDR2 are SGHRS and YFSETQ.

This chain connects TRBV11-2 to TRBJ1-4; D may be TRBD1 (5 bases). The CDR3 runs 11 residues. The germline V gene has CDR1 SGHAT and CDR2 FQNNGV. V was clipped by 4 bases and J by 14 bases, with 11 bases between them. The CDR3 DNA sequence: TGTGCCAGCAGCTCGAGGGGTGGGCTGTTTTTT. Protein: CASSSRGGLFF.

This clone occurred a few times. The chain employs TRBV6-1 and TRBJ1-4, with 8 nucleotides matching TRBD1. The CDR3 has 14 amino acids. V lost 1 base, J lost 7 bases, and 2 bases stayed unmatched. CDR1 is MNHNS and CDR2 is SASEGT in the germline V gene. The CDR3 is CASSEDRGIEKLFF. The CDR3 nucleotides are TGTGCCAGCAGTGAAGACAGGGGGATTGAAAAACTGTTTTTT.

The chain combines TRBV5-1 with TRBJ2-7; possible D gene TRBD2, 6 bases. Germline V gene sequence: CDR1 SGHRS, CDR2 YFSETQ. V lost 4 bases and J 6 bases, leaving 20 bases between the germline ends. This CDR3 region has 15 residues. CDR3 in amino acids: CASSLDTGTGGEQYF. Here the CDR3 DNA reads TGCGCCAGCAGCCTGGACACCGGGACTGGGGGCGAGCAGTACTTC.

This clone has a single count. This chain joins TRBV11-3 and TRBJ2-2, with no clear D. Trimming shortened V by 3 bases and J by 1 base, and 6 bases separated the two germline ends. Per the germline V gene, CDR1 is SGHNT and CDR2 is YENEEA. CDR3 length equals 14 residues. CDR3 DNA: TGTGCCAGCAGCTTCCGCGGGAACACCGGGGAGCTGTTTTTT. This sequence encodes CASSFRGNTGELFF. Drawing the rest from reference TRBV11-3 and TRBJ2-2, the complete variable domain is EAGVVQSPRYKIIEKKQPVAFWCNPISGHNTLYWYLQNLGQGPELLIRYENEEAVDDSQLPKDRFSAERLKGVDSTLKIQPAELGDSAVYLCASSFRGNTGELFFGEGSRLTVL.

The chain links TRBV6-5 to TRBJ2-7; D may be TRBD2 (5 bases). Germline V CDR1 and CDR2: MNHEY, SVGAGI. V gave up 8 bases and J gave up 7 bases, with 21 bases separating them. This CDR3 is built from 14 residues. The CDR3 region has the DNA TGTGCCAGCGGGCCGGGGAAACTGACCGGGGAGCAGTACTTC. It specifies CASGPGKLTGEQYF.

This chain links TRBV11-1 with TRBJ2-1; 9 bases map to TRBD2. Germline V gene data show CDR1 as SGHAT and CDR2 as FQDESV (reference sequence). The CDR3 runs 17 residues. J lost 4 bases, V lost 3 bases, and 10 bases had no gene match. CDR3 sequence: CASSLVGLAGLYNEQFF. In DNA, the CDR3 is TGTGCCAGCAGCTTGGTAGGCCTAGCGGGACTTTACAATGAGCAGTTCTTC.

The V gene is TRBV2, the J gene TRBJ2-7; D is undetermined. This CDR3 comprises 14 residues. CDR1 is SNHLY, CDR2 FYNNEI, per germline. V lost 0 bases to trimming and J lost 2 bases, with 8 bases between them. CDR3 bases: TGTGCCAGCAGTGAAGCCGTTCTAGCCTACGAGCAGTACTTC. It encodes CASSEAVLAYEQYF.

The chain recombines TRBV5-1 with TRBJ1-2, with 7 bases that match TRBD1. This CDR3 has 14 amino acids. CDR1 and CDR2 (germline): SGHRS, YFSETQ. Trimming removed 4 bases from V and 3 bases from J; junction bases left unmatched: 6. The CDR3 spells CASSPGQRDYGYTF. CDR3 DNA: TGCGCCAGCAGCCCGGGACAGAGAGACTATGGCTACACCTTC.

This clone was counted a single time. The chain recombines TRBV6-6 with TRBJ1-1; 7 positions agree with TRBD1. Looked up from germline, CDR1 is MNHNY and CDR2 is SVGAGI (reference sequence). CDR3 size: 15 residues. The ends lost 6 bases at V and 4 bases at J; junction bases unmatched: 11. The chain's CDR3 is CASSHRQGGSTEAFF. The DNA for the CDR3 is TGTGCCAGCAGCCACCGACAGGGTGGGAGCACTGAAGCTTTCTTT.